This T cell receptor beta chain was observed in a study of blood T cell repertoires in COVID-19. Looking at the study overall: Sites in the United States, Italy and Spain provided acute and convalescent COVID-19 samples. From T cells, B-cell-depleted T cells, or PBMCs came the material, which was cDNA or gDNA.

In the source study's methods: Reference gene primers were amplified, and this amplification served to estimate nucleated cell counts. Sequencing was performed with immunoSEQ multiplex PCR; in TCRdb, only in-frame clones are kept and a portion is missing. V and J calls plus clone size are reproduced from that table; the DNA served to infer D and trimming. This sample has about 220,000 clones, with roughly 84% found just once. CDR3 size: 13 residues. From germline, CDR1 is MGHRA and CDR2 YSYEKL. The V segment lost 4 bases and the J segment 8 bases; nucleotides outside the gene matches: 6. The rearrangement uses TRBV4-1 and TRBJ1-2, with 8 positions matching TRBD1. The material sequenced was peripheral blood. The TCR was taken from a woman older than 75 with acute or convalescent COVID-19. CDR3 in DNA: TGCGCCAGCAGCCCCAGGACAGGGATAGGCTACACCTTC. Its translation is CASSPRTGIGYTF.